This passage covers 28 T cell receptor beta chains from one sample sequenced in a study of blood T cell repertoires in COVID-19. Clones were sequenced by immunoSEQ multiplex PCR, and TCRdb holds only the in-frame ones, with some missing. The data contain under 250,000 clones, about 80% of them singletons. The sample was peripheral blood. All receptors derive from a woman aged 25 to 39 who had recovered from COVID-19.

This clone appeared a few times. The chain is built from TRBV10-1 and TRBJ2-3; 10 nucleotides match TRBD2. CDR1 is WNHNN and CDR2 is SYGVQD in the germline V gene (reference sequence). The CDR3 is made up of 15 amino acids. The junction had 4 bases not matched to a gene; V was cut back by 6 bases and J by 1 base. For the CDR3, the DNA is TGCGCCAGCAGCACCGGGACTAGCGGCACAGATACGCAGTATTTT. Translation: CASSTGTSGTDTQYF.

This chain links TRBV6-1 with TRBJ1-2, with no clear D. The ends were cut back, 1 base at V and 5 bases at J, with 17 bases in the middle. The length of the CDR3 is 16 residues. Looked up from germline, CDR1 is MNHNS and CDR2 is SASEGT. In DNA form, the CDR3 reads TGTGCCAGCAGTGAAGGGGCAGCGGTGCGCCTGTATGGCTACACCTTC. Amino acids: CASSEGAAVRLYGYTF.

This chain links TRBV28 with TRBJ1-1; 9 bases are a match to TRBD1. The V segment lost 5 bases and the J segment 4 bases; nucleotides outside the gene matches: 8. From germline, CDR1 is MDHEN and CDR2 SYDVKM. The CDR3 spans 15 residues. The CDR3 loop is CASSPPDRGGTEAFF. The CDR3 DNA reads as TGTGCCAGCAGTCCGCCGGACAGGGGAGGCACTGAAGCTTTCTTT. The variable domain in full, completed from reference TRBV28 and TRBJ1-1, reads DVKVTQSSRYLVKRTGEKVFLECVQDMDHENMFWYRQDPGLGLRLIYFSYDVKMKEKGDIPEGYSVSREKKERFSLILESASTNQTSMYLCASSPPDRGGTEAFFGQGTRLTVV.

J is TRBJ1-2 and V is TRBV5-1; 7 nucleotides line up with TRBD1. This CDR3 has 15 amino acids. Germline loops: CDR1 SGHRS, CDR2 YFSETQ. Germline trimming cut 4 bases from V and 3 bases from J; bases unmatched to any gene: 9. This chain's CDR3 is CASSHGTDLYYGYTF. The CDR3 region has the DNA TGCGCCAGCAGCCACGGGACAGATCTATACTATGGCTACACCTTC. Full variable domain (remainder filled in from reference TRBV5-1 and TRBJ1-2): KAGVTQTPRYLIKTRGQQVTLSCSPISGHRSVSWYQQTPGQGLQFLFEYFSETQRNKGNFPGRFSGRQFSNSRSEMNVSTLELGDSALYLCASSHGTDLYYGYTFGSGTRLTVV.

The rearrangement joins TRBV19 to TRBJ1-6, with D possibly TRBD1 on 5 matching bases. V lost 1 base to trimming and J lost 10 bases, with 11 bases between them. CDR1 is LNHDA and CDR2 is SQIVND in the germline V gene (reference sequence). The CDR3 is made up of 14 amino acids. This CDR3 reads CASSIGQPSSPLHF. The CDR3, as DNA: TGTGCCAGTAGTATAGGACAGCCCTCGTCACCCCTCCACTTT.

The chain combines TRBV6-5 with TRBJ1-1; D possibly corresponds to TRBD1 (5 bases). The ends were cut back, 8 bases at V and 6 bases at J, with 10 bases in the middle. Looked up from germline, CDR1 is MNHEY and CDR2 is SVGAGI. This CDR3 contains 11 residues. The CDR3 is CASGAWAEAFF. Written as DNA, the CDR3 is TGTGCCAGCGGGGCTTGGGCTGAAGCTTTCTTT.

J is TRBJ2-7 and V is TRBV7-2; D is uncertain. Germline V lookup: CDR1 SGHTA, CDR2 FQGNSA. The CDR3 spans 14 residues. The V end lost 5 bases, the J end lost 2 bases, and 13 bases lay between the germline ends. CDR3 amino acids: CASSQEIAAYEQYF. CDR3 nucleotide sequence: TGTGCCAGCAGCCAAGAGATCGCCGCCTACGAGCAGTACTTC.

V usage is TRBV10-3 and J usage is TRBJ2-2; D is undetermined. V lost 11 bases to trimming and J lost 5 bases, with 12 bases between them. Per the germline V gene, CDR1 is ENHRY and CDR2 is SYGVKD. The CDR3 is made up of 12 amino acids. CDR3 sequence (DNA): TGTGCCTCACACGACGGGACCGGGGAGCTGTTTTTT. Its translation is CASHDGTGELFF.

The chain uses TRBV29-1 and TRBJ2-7, with D perhaps matching TRBD2 (6 bases). Germline V gives CDR1 SQVTM, CDR2 ANQGSEA. Trimming took off 1 base at V and 3 bases at J, with 10 bases between the two ends. The CDR3 is 13 amino acids. The CDR3 region is CSVEGDLDYEQYF. The CDR3 region has the DNA TGCAGCGTTGAAGGGGACTTAGACTACGAGCAGTACTTC.

V usage is TRBV19 and J usage is TRBJ1-5; unclear D gene. V lost 9 bases, J lost 1 base, and 13 bases lay in between. This CDR3 region has 14 residues. The germline V gene encodes CDR1 LNHDA and CDR2 SQIVND (reference sequence). The CDR3 bases are TGTGCCAGCCTCCCGGACTTCAGCAATCAGCCCCAGCATTTT. Translation gives CASLPDFSNQPQHF. Supplemented by reference TRBV19 and TRBJ1-5, the full variable domain reads DGGITQSPKYLFRKEGQNVTLSCEQNLNHDAMYWYRQDPGQGLRLIYYSQIVNDFQKGDIAEGYSVSREKKESFPLTVTSAQKNPTAFYLCASLPDFSNQPQHFGDGTRLSIL.

This clone has a handful of counts. The chain couples TRBV28 to TRBJ2-7, with 12 positions matching TRBD2. V dropped 5 bases and J dropped 1; count of bases not matched to a gene: 6. This CDR3 is 16 amino acids long. Germline lookup yields CDR1 MDHEN and CDR2 SYDVKM. This CDR3 is CASSPRLAGVSYEQYF. The CDR3 DNA follows: TGTGCCAGCAGTCCCCGACTAGCGGGAGTTTCCTACGAGCAGTACTTC. The full variable domain, in which reference TRBV28 and TRBJ2-7 provide the parts outside the CDR3, is DVKVTQSSRYLVKRTGEKVFLECVQDMDHENMFWYRQDPGLGLRLIYFSYDVKMKEKGDIPEGYSVSREKKERFSLILESASTNQTSMYLCASSPRLAGVSYEQYFGPGTRLTVT.

The chain employs TRBV10-3 and TRBJ1-5; a weak D match, TRBD1 (5 bases). This CDR3 region has 15 residues. Germline-derived CDR1 and CDR2 are ENHRY and SYGVKD. Trimming shortened V by 3 bases and J by 6 bases, and 15 bases separated the two germline ends. The CDR3 loop is CAISELLGGIQPQHF. The CDR3 nucleotides read TGTGCCATCAGTGAATTGTTGGGGGGGATTCAGCCCCAGCATTTT.

V usage is TRBV5-4 and J usage is TRBJ2-2; D is unresolved. The CDR3 contains 14 residues. V was cut by 4 bases and J by 1 base, with 8 bases left in between. Germline V lookup: CDR1 SGHNT, CDR2 YYREEE (reference sequence). The CDR3 sequence: CASSRLENTGELFF. The CDR3 region has the DNA TGTGCCAGCAGCCGACTTGAGAACACCGGGGAGCTGTTTTTT.

The rearrangement uses TRBV19 and TRBJ2-2, with 9 bases aligning to TRBD2. Germline V gene sequence: CDR1 LNHDA, CDR2 SQIVND (reference sequence). This CDR3 region has 15 residues. V was pared by 10 bases and J by 1 base, with 7 bases of the junction left unmatched. The CDR3 protein is CATPTSGQNTGELFF. The DNA of the CDR3 is TGTGCCACCCCGACTAGCGGACAGAACACCGGGGAGCTGTTTTTT.

The chain has TRBV7-2 and TRBJ2-5; D is perhaps TRBD2 (5 bases). This CDR3 region has 14 residues. V lost 5 bases to trimming and J lost 1 base, with 11 bases between them. Germline CDR1 SGHTA, CDR2 FQGNSA. This CDR3 is CASSLLEGQETQYF. CDR3 DNA: TGTGCCAGCAGCCTTCTAGAGGGCCAAGAGACCCAGTACTTC.

The chain carries TRBV6-5 and TRBJ2-7; D might be TRBD2 (5 bases). The ends were cut back, 5 bases at V and 5 bases at J, with 10 bases in the middle. The CDR3 is 12 residues long. Germline CDR1 reads MNHEY; CDR2 reads SVGAGI. Written as DNA, the CDR3 is TGTGCCAGCAGTCCCGGGGTCCACGAGCAGTACTTC. Amino acid sequence: CASSPGVHEQYF.

This clone was counted a single time. The chain has TRBV3-1 (or the pseudogene TRBV3-2) and TRBJ2-2; D gene uncertain. The CDR3 is 13 residues long. Deletions cut 8 bases from V and 8 bases from J, with 15 bases between. Germline CDR1 LGHDT, CDR2 YNNKEL (reference sequence). The CDR3 loop is CASGEGVRGELFF. The CDR3 region has the DNA TGTGCCAGCGGAGAAGGCGTTCGGGGGGAGCTGTTTTTT.

The chain is built from TRBV5-1 and TRBJ2-3; the D is unclear. V was trimmed by 1 base and J by 2 bases, leaving 5 bases between them. This CDR3 spans 13 amino acids. CDR1 is SGHRS, CDR2 YFSETQ, per germline. CDR3 protein: CASSLFVTDTQYF. DNA for the CDR3: TGCGCCAGCAGCTTGTTCGTCACAGATACGCAGTATTTT.

The chain has TRBV5-4 and TRBJ2-3; D possibly corresponds to TRBD1 (5 bases). The germline gives CDR1 SGHNT, CDR2 YYREEE (reference sequence). This CDR3 comprises 14 residues. Trimming left V 3 bases short and J 0 bases short, with 8 bases between. The CDR3: CASSSRGSTDTQYF. The DNA of the CDR3 is TGTGCCAGCAGCTCAAGGGGTAGCACAGATACGCAGTATTTT.

This chain joins TRBV3-1 (or the pseudogene TRBV3-2) and TRBJ2-7; TRBD1 is a possible D gene (6 bases). CDR1 is LGHDT, CDR2 YNNKEL, per germline (reference sequence). CDR3 length: 13 amino acids. Trimming removed 0 bases from V and 9 bases from J, with 12 bases in between. The CDR3 sequence is CASSQDLPRGQYF. Written as DNA, the CDR3 is TGTGCCAGCAGCCAAGACCTCCCCAGGGGGCAGTACTTC.

The rearrangement joins TRBV5-4 to TRBJ1-4; 10 bases are a match to TRBD1. CDR3 length: 14 residues. V dropped 2 bases and J dropped 7; count of bases not matched to a gene: 2. CDR1 and CDR2 (germline): SGHNT, YYREEE (reference sequence). CDR3 nucleotides: TGTGCCAGCAGCTTCGACAGGGGGCTTGAAAAACTGTTTTTT. Encoded protein: CASSFDRGLEKLFF.

The chain links TRBV28 to TRBJ2-7; 11 bases map to TRBD2. Trimming at V came to 8 bases and at J to 6 bases, leaving 6 bases not matched to a gene. Per germline, CDR1 MDHEN and CDR2 SYDVKM. This CDR3 has 13 amino acids. Here the CDR3 reads CASLLTSGAEQYF. CDR3 DNA: TGTGCCAGCCTTCTGACTAGCGGGGCCGAGCAGTACTTC.

The chain uses TRBV4-1 and TRBJ2-4, with 11 nucleotides matching TRBD2. The CDR3 runs 17 residues. V dropped 2 bases and J dropped 0; count of bases not matched to a gene: 3. Germline V CDR1 and CDR2: MGHRA, YSYEKL. The CDR3 here is CASSQPTSGKAKNIQYF. The CDR3 DNA follows: TGCGCCAGCAGCCAACCGACTAGCGGGAAAGCCAAAAACATTCAGTACTTC.

The rearrangement links TRBV24-1 to TRBJ2-5, with 12 bases matching TRBD2. Germline-derived CDR1 and CDR2 are KGHDR and SFDVKD. The CDR3 is made up of 17 amino acids. The V gene end was trimmed by 4 bases and the J gene end by 1 base; junction bases not matched to a gene: 6. The CDR3 protein is CATSDTGLAGTQETQYF. CDR3 DNA: TGTGCCACCAGTGACACCGGACTAGCGGGGACCCAAGAGACCCAGTACTTC.

The rearrangement uses TRBV3-1 (or the pseudogene TRBV3-2) and TRBJ1-4, with 8 bases matching TRBD1. Germline V gives CDR1 LGHDT, CDR2 YNNKEL (reference sequence). The CDR3 sequence is 15 residues long. The trim removed 4 bases at V and 7 bases at J, leaving 8 bases unmatched. The CDR3: CASSLGQGVVEKLFF. The CDR3 DNA is TGTGCCAGCAGCCTTGGACAGGGTGTAGTTGAAAAACTGTTTTTT.

This sequence joins TRBV29-1 and TRBJ2-1; 11 positions match TRBD2. The CDR3 totals 15 residues. J gave up 4 bases and V 6 bases, and 8 bases lay outside the gene matches. The germline CDR1 and CDR2 sequences are SQVTM and ANQGSEA. The CDR3 is CSVRTGTSGYNEQFF. The CDR3 DNA sequence: TGCAGCGTCCGCACCGGGACTAGCGGATACAATGAGCAGTTCTTC.

This chain links TRBV3-1 (or the pseudogene TRBV3-2) with TRBJ2-5, with TRBD2 identical over 7 bases. Per germline, CDR1 LGHDT and CDR2 YNNKEL (reference sequence). V was clipped by 4 bases and J by 5 bases; unmatched bases: 7. CDR3 size: 14 residues. The CDR3 loop is CASSLLSGFETQYF. The CDR3 DNA reads as TGTGCCAGCAGCCTACTTAGCGGGTTCGAGACCCAGTACTTC.

The chain links TRBV29-1 to TRBJ1-1, with 8 bases fitting TRBD1. V was pared by 7 bases and J by 4 bases, with 8 bases of the junction left unmatched. Germline loops: CDR1 SQVTM, CDR2 ANQGSEA. The CDR3 length is 13 residues. The CDR3 loop is CSDSGGAGTEAFF. As DNA, the CDR3 is TGCAGCGACTCAGGGGGCGCGGGCACTGAAGCTTTCTTT.